This TCR beta chain was retrieved from a study of blood T cells in healthy people across ages. Next came a second PCR, run for roughly 6 to 11 cycles, which used a sample-barcoded 5' primer along with a J-beta primer mix. Each sample provided no less than 2.5 million CDR3-containing paired-end reads. TCRdb reprocessed the 5' RACE reads with MiXCR, giving one entry per CDR3 protein. This sample has 1.5 million to 2 million distinct CDR3 sequences, with approximately 30% found just once. Each sample used at least 6.5 million PBMCs. There were at least 5.5 micrograms of total RNA extracted from every sample. CDR1 is SGHAT, CDR2 FQNNGV, per germline. Losses at the gene ends were 3 bases for V and 3 bases for J; bases not matched to a gene: 6. The CDR3 contains 15 residues. Study-level findings and limits: Nothing was known about donor CMV status, and this possibly confounded expanded clonotype changes.

Many counts were recorded for this clonotype. As yet, its antigen is unknown. Sequenced input: blood. This TCR was recovered from a woman aged 25 to 45 in good health. V usage is TRBV11-2 and J usage is TRBJ2-5, with 8 nucleotides matching TRBD1. CDR3 amino acids: CASSLGRGREETQYF. The CDR3 bases are TGTGCCAGCAGCTTGGGCAGGGGGCGCGAAGAGACCCAGTACTTC.